The 19 T cell receptor beta chains listed next were all sequenced from one sample in a study of T cell responses to AZD1222 COVID-19 vaccine. Profiling relied on immunoSEQ multiplex PCR, and the TCRdb table lists in-frame clones only, not all of them. The profile shows 100,000 to 150,000 clones, about 85% of them singletons. Sequencing was performed on peripheral blood, taken 28 days after the second AZD1222 dose. Receptors originate from an adult who received the AZD1222 COVID-19 vaccine.

The V and J genes are TRBV28 and TRBJ2-3; no reliable D call. Trimming stripped 7 bases from V and 3 bases from J, with 11 bases between. In germline, CDR1 is MDHEN, CDR2 SYDVKM. CDR3 length equals 13 residues. The CDR3 here is CASKWGSTDTQYF. The CDR3 DNA reads TGTGCCAGCAAGTGGGGATCAACAGATACGCAGTATTTT. Full variable domain (remainder filled in from reference TRBV28 and TRBJ2-3): DVKVTQSSRYLVKRTGEKVFLECVQDMDHENMFWYRQDPGLGLRLIYFSYDVKMKEKGDIPEGYSVSREKKERFSLILESASTNQTSMYLCASKWGSTDTQYFGPGTRLTVL.

This chain uses TRBV18 with TRBJ1-6; D is possibly TRBD1 (5 bases). This CDR3 region has 15 residues. V was shortened by 3 bases and J by 6 bases, with 12 bases between the two germline ends. Germline values: CDR1 KGHSH, CDR2 LQKENI. In DNA form, the CDR3 reads TGTGCCAGCTCACCGGGGGACGGGGGTAATTCACCCCTCCACTTT. Translation: CASSPGDGGNSPLHF.

J is TRBJ2-2 and V is TRBV13; possible D gene TRBD1, 5 bases. The V end was cut by 4 bases, the J end by 6 bases, with 15 bases between. The CDR3 has 15 residues. Per the germline V gene, CDR1 is PRHDT and CDR2 is FYEKMQ (reference sequence). The chain's CDR3 is CASSSSSLGPGELFF. CDR3 DNA sequence: TGTGCCAGCAGCTCCAGCAGTTTGGGGCCCGGGGAGCTGTTTTTT.

V gene TRBV30 combines with J gene TRBJ1-4; D call uncertain. The CDR3 spans 13 residues. V lost 0 bases, J lost 8 bases, and 10 bases lay in between. CDR1 is GTSNPN, CDR2 SVGIG, per germline (reference sequence). CDR3 sequence: CAWSVLPGEKLFF. CDR3 sequence (DNA): TGTGCCTGGAGTGTACTTCCGGGGGAAAAACTGTTTTTT.

The gene calls are TRBV11-2 and TRBJ1-2, with TRBD1 identical over 7 bases. The ends lost 6 bases at V and 1 base at J; junction bases unmatched: 8. This CDR3 is built from 15 residues. The germline V gene has CDR1 SGHAT and CDR2 FQNNGV. Here the CDR3 reads CASRLGTDINYGYTF. DNA for the CDR3: TGTGCCAGCAGACTAGGGACAGATATTAACTATGGCTACACCTTC.

This clone has a single count. The J gene is TRBJ2-1, the V gene TRBV7-8; D perhaps matches TRBD2 (5 bases). Germline CDR1 reads SGHVS; CDR2 reads FQNEAQ. V dropped 4 bases and J dropped 9 bases, with 19 bases sitting between them. The CDR3 extends over 15 amino acids. CDR3 protein: CASSSIAWTSGEQFF. The CDR3 DNA reads TGTGCCAGCAGCTCAATTGCGTGGACTTCAGGTGAGCAGTTCTTC.

This clone was observed a handful of times. V is TRBV5-1 and J is TRBJ2-1; D perhaps matches TRBD2 (7 bases). This CDR3 comprises 17 residues. With 4 bases removed from V and 6 bases from J, the gap between germline ends came to 23 bases. Germline CDR1 is SGHRS and CDR2 is YFSETQ. In nucleotides, the CDR3 is TGCGCCAGCAGCCCTAAACCCCTAGGGGGGGGCGGCAATGAGCAGTTCTTC. This codes for CASSPKPLGGGGNEQFF.

This clone was seen a few times. This chain uses TRBV30 with TRBJ1-3; 10 bases are a match to TRBD1. With 5 bases clipped from V and 4 bases from J, the junction kept 5 bases outside the gene matches. CDR1 is GTSNPN, CDR2 SVGIG, per germline (reference sequence). The CDR3 totals 14 residues. For the CDR3, the DNA is TGTGCCTGGCTGGGGACAGGGGTCGGAAACACCATATATTTT. This gives the protein CAWLGTGVGNTIYF.

The chain combines TRBV28 with TRBJ2-5; 7 bases match TRBD1. In germline, CDR1 is MDHEN, CDR2 SYDVKM. With 4 bases clipped from V and 1 base from J, the junction kept 6 bases outside the gene matches. The CDR3 covers 15 residues. The CDR3 here is CASSSRQGTQETQYF. As DNA, the CDR3 is TGTGCCAGCAGTTCGCGACAGGGAACCCAAGAGACCCAGTACTTC.

CDR3 nucleotide sequence: TGCGCCAGCAGCCAAGATTTGGGAGACCCCTATGGCTACACCTTC. Translation: CASSQDLGDPYGYTF. The chain has TRBV4-1 and TRBJ1-2; D call uncertain. The ends were cut back, 0 bases at V and 4 bases at J, with 12 bases in the middle. CDR3 length: 15 residues. Germline V CDR1 and CDR2: MGHRA, YSYEKL.

The V call is TRBV28, the J call TRBJ2-7; D may match TRBD1 or TRBD2 (5 bases each). The CDR3 spans 14 residues. Germline values: CDR1 MDHEN, CDR2 SYDVKM. The V end lost 7 bases, the J end lost 2 bases, and 15 bases lay between the germline ends. CDR3 sequence reads: CASNLGRTAYEQYF. In nucleotides, the CDR3 is TGTGCCAGCAACTTGGGGCGGACTGCCTACGAGCAGTACTTC.

The chain has TRBV27 and TRBJ1-1; 8 bases align to TRBD1. The CDR3 totals 14 residues. V shed 5 bases, J shed 5 bases, and the junction held 7 bases outside the gene matches. The germline V gene has CDR1 MNHEY and CDR2 SMNVEV (reference sequence). DNA of the CDR3: TGTGCCAGCAGTACTTACACAGGGGGGACTGAAGCTTTCTTT. Its protein is CASSTYTGGTEAFF.

The chain carries TRBV5-8 and TRBJ1-2, with unresolved D. The V gene's germline CDR1 is SGHTS and CDR2 YDEGEE. V lost 0 bases, J lost 4 bases, and 4 bases lay in between. CDR3 length: 12 residues. The CDR3: CASSLGVYGYTF. DNA for the CDR3: TGTGCCAGCAGCTTGGGTGTCTATGGCTACACCTTC.

The CDR3 DNA is TGTGCCAGCAGTCCCCCCTTCAGCGGGGGGGCCTCCGATACGCAGTATTTT. It yields the protein CASSPPFSGGASDTQYF. The chain links TRBV28 to TRBJ2-3; the match to TRBD2 covers 10 bases. Germline V gene sequence: CDR1 MDHEN, CDR2 SYDVKM. The V segment lost 5 bases and the J segment 6 bases; nucleotides outside the gene matches: 14. CDR3 length: 17 amino acids.

The chain joins TRBV5-1 to TRBJ2-7; 9 nucleotides line up with TRBD2. Trimming took 10 bases from V and 2 from J; bases not matched to a gene: 10. Germline CDR1 reads SGHRS; CDR2 reads YFSETQ. CDR3 length equals 14 residues. For the CDR3, the DNA is TGCGCCCGCCGGCCGGGCGGGGGGGCCTACGAGCAGTACTTC. As protein: CARRPGGGAYEQYF. Based on the CDR3 plus reference TRBV5-1 and TRBJ2-7, the full variable domain is KAGVTQTPRYLIKTRGQQVTLSCSPISGHRSVSWYQQTPGQGLQFLFEYFSETQRNKGNFPGRFSGRQFSNSRSEMNVSTLELGDSALYLCARRPGGGAYEQYFGPGTRLTVT.

This rearrangement joins TRBV7-9 to TRBJ2-3, with TRBD1 matching 9 bases. V lost 4 bases and J lost 11; bases outside the gene matches: 10. The CDR3 has 14 residues. Germline V gives CDR1 SEHNR, CDR2 FQNEAQ (reference sequence). CDR3 region: CASSWDRVGPVQYF. In DNA, the CDR3 is TGTGCCAGCAGCTGGGACAGGGTGGGCCCAGTGCAGTATTTT.

V and J are TRBV7-3 and TRBJ2-7; D not resolved. V was cut by 5 bases and J by 1 base, with 9 bases left in between. The CDR3 sequence is 13 residues long. The germline CDR1 and CDR2 sequences are SGHTA and FQGTGA. CDR3 in amino acids: CASSIKASYEQYF. CDR3 sequence (DNA): TGTGCCAGCAGCATTAAGGCTTCCTACGAGCAGTACTTC.

The genes are TRBV2 and TRBJ2-7; D might be TRBD1 or TRBD2, each matching 5 bases. CDR1 and CDR2 (germline): SNHLY, FYNNEI. The V end was cut by 7 bases, the J end by 4 bases, with 29 bases between. The length of the CDR3 is 18 residues. CDR3 region: CASIGSRWDANSPYEQYF. DNA of the CDR3: TGTGCCAGCATCGGGTCTAGGTGGGACGCAAACTCCCCTTACGAGCAGTACTTC.

This clone showed up just a few times. The gene calls are TRBV29-1 and TRBJ1-3; no clear D. This CDR3 has 12 amino acids. Germline-derived CDR1 and CDR2 are SQVTM and ANQGSEA. V lost 2 bases and J 4 bases, leaving 6 bases between the germline ends. The CDR3 is CSVELQGNTIYF. The CDR3 nucleotides are TGCAGCGTTGAACTTCAGGGAAACACCATATATTTT.